Listed below are T cell receptor beta chains from one sample, sequenced in a study of CD8 T cells in Susac syndrome. Using its own MiXCR run on the immunoSEQ multiplex PCR reads, TCRdb lists one record per CDR3 protein. The table has 100,000 to 110,000 distinct CDR3 sequences, about 96% seen once. The sample consisted of CD8+ T cells from PBMCs. The receptors were sampled from a human donor with Susac syndrome. The CDR3 runs from the conserved cysteine through the conserved F or W. Fields, in order: J gene, CDR3 length, V gene, clone size, D gene, CDR3 DNA, CDR3 protein. D genes are given only for firm matches. The size of a clone is reported for some rows only, either as once, few or many, or as a class for expanded clones.

TRBJ2-1	15	TRBV27	once	NA	TGTGCCAGCAGTCCTACAGGGATCGCCTACAATGAGCAGTTCTTC	CASSPTGIAYNEQFF
TRBJ2-3	16	TRBV2	NA	TRBD2	TGTGCCAGCAGTGAAGCCTCGGGACTAGCCCCAGATACGCAGTATTTT	CASSEASGLAPDTQYF
TRBJ2-5	13	TRBV11-2	NA	TRBD2	TGTGCCAGCAGGGGCGGGAGTACCGAGACCCAGTACTTC	CASRGGSTETQYF
TRBJ1-1	12	TRBV27	NA	NA	TGTGCCAGCAGACGGGGTGGTACTGAAGCTTTCTTT	CASRRGGTEAFF
TRBJ2-1	16	TRBV5-1	once	TRBD2	TGCGCCAGCAGCTGTCCGACTAGCGGGGTATACTATGAGCAGTTCTTC	CASSCPTSGVYYEQFF
TRBJ1-1	15	TRBV13	NA	TRBD1	TGTGCCAGCAGCCCTAGGGGCAGGGGGGATACTGAAGCTTTCTTT	CASSPRGRGDTEAFF
TRBJ1-1	17	TRBV20-1	NA	TRBD1	TGCAGTGCTAGGGATTGGATCCGGGACAGGGGGAACACTGAAGCTTTCTTT	CSARDWIRDRGNTEAFF
TRBJ1-4	14	TRBV20-1	NA	NA	TGCAGTGCTCCGCCATTTGCAACTAATGAAAAACTGTTTTTT	CSAPPFATNEKLFF
TRBJ2-2	16	TRBV12-3/TRBV12-4	NA	NA	TGTGCCAGCAGTCCCAGCGGCAGAGCGAACACCGGGGAGCTGTTTTTT	CASSPSGRANTGELFF
TRBJ1-1	10	TRBV29-1	NA	NA	TGCAGCGTTGAAGGGAGAAAAGCTTTCTTT	CSVEGRKAFF
TRBJ2-5	17	TRBV4-2	NA	TRBD2	TGTGCCAGCAGCCAAGATTCAGCGGGAGGCCTCGGGGAGACCCAGTACTTC	CASSQDSAGGLGETQYF
TRBJ2-4	14	TRBV9	NA	NA	TGTGCCAGCAGCGCAGACTGGGGGGAAAACATTCAGTACTTC	CASSADWGENIQYF
TRBJ1-2	14	TRBV15	NA	NA	TGTGCCACCACCCGGGGCCAAGCTAACTATGGCTACACCTTC	CATTRGQANYGYTF
TRBJ1-4	13	TRBV6-5	NA	TRBD1	TGTGCCAGCACGGGACAGGTCGGTGAAAAACTGTTTTTT	CASTGQVGEKLFF
TRBJ2-3	17	TRBV3-1	NA	TRBD2	TGTGCCAGCAGCCAAGATTTACTAGCGGGAGGCGCAGATACGCAGTATTTT	CASSQDLLAGGADTQYF
TRBJ2-1	15	TRBV12-3/TRBV12-4	NA	TRBD2	TGTGCCAGCAGTTTGTTGGCGGGGGGGTCTGGTGAGCAGTTCTTC	CASSLLAGGSGEQFF
TRBJ2-7	16	TRBV2	NA	NA	TGTGCCAGCAGTGAAGGTCCGGGGGGCTCGGGCTACGAGCAGTACTTC	CASSEGPGGSGYEQYF
TRBJ2-6	15	TRBV5-6	NA	NA	TGTGCCAGCAGCTTGGTCACCTCTGGGGCCAACGTCCTGACTTTC	CASSLVTSGANVLTF
TRBJ2-7	13	TRBV18	NA	NA	TGTGCCAGCTCAGTTGGTGCAGCCTACGAGCAGTACTTC	CASSVGAAYEQYF
TRBJ2-7	16	TRBV20-1	NA	NA	TGCAGTGCTAGAGGGGGGGGCTACCTAGCGGACTACGAGCAGTACTTC	CSARGGGYLADYEQYF
TRBJ2-2	15	TRBV11-3	once	NA	TGTGCCAGCAGCCCGTCGGCAGGGTATACCGGGGAGCTGTTTTTT	CASSPSAGYTGELFF
TRBJ2-1	19	TRBV5-6	NA	TRBD2	TGTGCCAGCAGCTGGGGGGGGACTAGCGGACTTACTTCCTACAATGAGCAGTTCTTC	CASSWGGTSGLTSYNEQFF
TRBJ1-5	14	TRBV11-2	few	NA	TGTGCCAGCAGCTTGGGGGGGAGCAATCAGCCCCAGCATTTT	CASSLGGSNQPQHF